The 16 T cell receptor beta chains listed next were all sequenced from one sample in a study of T cell changes during pregnancy in multiple sclerosis. Sequencing used immunoSEQ multiplex PCR; TCRdb keeps in-frame clones, though not all of them. The sample consists of fewer than 95,000 clones, 94% of them appearing once. Sequences were derived from peripheral blood, sampled in the third trimester of pregnancy. The receptor set was obtained from a female donor with multiple sclerosis, enrolled in a pregnancy study.

The rearrangement joins TRBV2 to TRBJ1-1; 7 bases are shared with TRBD1. The CDR3 runs to 15 residues. Trimming at V came to 6 bases and at J to 3 bases, leaving 10 bases not matched to a gene. From germline, CDR1 is SNHLY and CDR2 FYNNEI. The CDR3 here is CASREPPTGDTEAFF. CDR3 coding DNA: TGTGCCAGCAGGGAACCGCCCACAGGGGACACTGAAGCTTTCTTT.

V gene TRBV13 combines with J gene TRBJ2-7; 9 bases fit TRBD2. With 6 bases clipped from V and 7 bases from J, the junction kept 10 bases outside the gene matches. Germline CDR1 reads PRHDT; CDR2 reads FYEKMQ (reference sequence). The CDR3 covers 14 residues. CDR3 sequence (DNA): TGTGCCAGCAGTATGCGGGAGGGCCGAGGAGAGCAGTACTTC. Protein sequence: CASSMREGRGEQYF. The whole variable domain, filled in from reference TRBV13 and TRBJ2-7, reads AAGVIQSPRHLIKEKRETATLKCYPIPRHDTVYWYQQGPGQDPQFLISFYEKMQSDKGSIPDRFSAQQFSDYHSELNMSSLELGDSALYFCASSMREGRGEQYFGPGTRLTVT.

V and J are TRBV7-3 and TRBJ2-2; 7 bases fit TRBD2. CDR1 and CDR2 from the germline V gene are SGHTA and FQGTGA. V shed 4 bases and J 7 bases; nucleotides not matched to a gene: 9. This CDR3 has 15 residues. Written as DNA, the CDR3 is TGTGCCAGCAGCTCTACTAGCGCTCGGGTCGGGGAGCTGTTTTTT. It yields the protein CASSSTSARVGELFF.

In DNA form, the CDR3 reads TGTGCCAGCAACATGGGAGCCGGGGAGCTGTTTTTT. It yields the protein CASNMGAGELFF. The gene calls are TRBV2 and TRBJ2-2; D is perhaps TRBD2 (5 bases). CDR1 is SNHLY, CDR2 FYNNEI, per germline. Trimming removed 7 bases at V and 6 bases at J, with 9 bases between. The CDR3 covers 12 residues.

V is TRBV23-1 and J is TRBJ2-5, with D uncertain. TRBV23-1 is designated an ORF whose function remains uncertain. The CDR3 totals 12 residues. The ends were cut back, 3 bases at V and 3 bases at J, with 5 bases in the middle. The CDR3 is CASSQREETQYF. CDR3 nucleotide sequence: TGCGCCAGCAGTCAGAGAGAAGAGACCCAGTACTTC.

The chain employs TRBV5-1 and TRBJ1-1; 7 nucleotides line up with TRBD1. The V gene end was trimmed by 3 bases and the J gene end by 1 base; junction bases not matched to a gene: 6. CDR1 and CDR2 (germline): SGHRS, YFSETQ. The CDR3 covers 15 residues. The CDR3 reads CASSSRGGTNTEAFF. Written as DNA, the CDR3 is TGCGCCAGCAGCTCGCGAGGGGGCACGAACACTGAAGCTTTCTTT.

The J gene is TRBJ2-3, the V gene TRBV11-2; 7 bases agree with TRBD1. This CDR3 region has 15 residues. Unmatched junction bases numbered 6, after V lost 5 bases and J lost 1 base. CDR1 and CDR2 from the germline V gene are SGHAT and FQNNGV. CDR3 sequence (DNA): TGTGCCAGCAGCCCTCAGGGGGTCGGCACAGATACGCAGTATTTT. Its protein is CASSPQGVGTDTQYF. Looking up the rest from reference TRBV11-2 and TRBJ2-3 gives the full variable domain: EAGVAQSPRYKIIEKRQSVAFWCNPISGHATLYWYQQILGQGPKLLIQFQNNGVVDDSQLPKDRFSAERLKGVDSTLKIQPAKLEDSAVYLCASSPQGVGTDTQYFGPGTRLTVL.

In DNA form, the CDR3 reads TGTGCCAGCAGCCGGGGCAGCGGGAGGGGATACGAGCAGTACTTC. Its translation: CASSRGSGRGYEQYF. The chain couples TRBV11-2 to TRBJ2-7; 10 bases are a match to TRBD2. V shed 5 bases and J 4 bases; nucleotides not matched to a gene: 8. Germline lookup yields CDR1 SGHAT and CDR2 FQNNGV. The CDR3 is made up of 15 amino acids.

The chain combines TRBV9 with TRBJ1-5; tentatively, D is TRBD1 (6 bases). CDR3 length: 14 residues. Looked up from germline, CDR1 is SGDLS and CDR2 is YYNGEE. The V end was cut by 4 bases, the J end by 5 bases, with 13 bases between. The CDR3 DNA follows: TGTGCCAGCAGCAGATCCGGACAGTATCAGCCCCAGCATTTT. As protein: CASSRSGQYQPQHF.

The rearrangement links TRBV15 to TRBJ2-1; TRBD2 agrees at 10 bases. Germline V gene sequence: CDR1 LNHNV, CDR2 YYDKDF (reference sequence). This CDR3 is built from 16 residues. V trimming: 1 base; J trimming: 4 bases; junction bases outside the gene matches: 4. The CDR3 spells CATSRGAGGLYNEQFF. Written as DNA, the CDR3 is TGTGCCACCAGCAGAGGAGCGGGAGGGCTTTACAATGAGCAGTTCTTC.

The V gene is TRBV7-3, the J gene TRBJ1-2; weak D call: TRBD1 (6 bases). Deletions cut 5 bases from V and 7 bases from J, with 11 bases between. CDR1 and CDR2 (germline): SGHTA, FQGTGA. The CDR3 has 12 amino acids. Here the CDR3 DNA reads TGTGCCAGCAGCGCCTCAGGGGTTGGCTACACCTTC. Encoded protein: CASSASGVGYTF.

The chain uses TRBV6-5 and TRBJ2-2, with D hard to call. Germline lookup yields CDR1 MNHEY and CDR2 SVGAGI. The V gene lost 3 bases and the J gene lost 2 bases, with 7 bases spanning the gap. The CDR3 length is 14 residues. Written as DNA, the CDR3 is TGTGCCAGCAGTTATAACATTAACACCGGGGAGCTGTTTTTT. This sequence encodes CASSYNINTGELFF.

The chain combines TRBV7-2 with TRBJ2-7; TRBD2 agrees at 12 bases. The CDR3 has 19 amino acids. Germline trimming cut 0 bases from V and 5 bases from J; bases unmatched to any gene: 14. Germline loops: CDR1 SGHTA, CDR2 FQGNSA. CDR3 bases: TGTGCCAGCAGCTTAGCGGCCGGGTTGAGACTAGCGGGAGACAACGAGCAGTACTTC. Translation: CASSLAAGLRLAGDNEQYF.

The chain carries TRBV6-9 and TRBJ2-5; D is undetermined. The J call may be incorrect, as the DNA end agrees better with TRBJ2-7. The CDR3 consists of 14 residues. Germline CDR1 is MNHGY and CDR2 is SVAAGI. The DNA of the CDR3 is TGTGCCAGCAGTTGGCAGGCTTCTTTTTACGAGCAGTACTTC. Translating gives CASSWQASFYEQYF.

The J gene is TRBJ2-7, the V gene TRBV5-4; D unresolved. There are 12 residues in the CDR3. The germline V gene has CDR1 SGHNT and CDR2 YYREEE (reference sequence). Trimming shortened V by 0 bases and J by 5 bases, and 6 bases separated the two germline ends. Here the CDR3 DNA reads TGTGCCAGCAGCTTGGGCCCAGACGAGCAGTACTTC. Amino acid sequence: CASSLGPDEQYF.

The rearrangement joins TRBV19 to TRBJ2-7, with D perhaps TRBD1 (5 bases). CDR3 length equals 15 residues. V was trimmed by 3 bases and J by 2 bases, leaving 14 bases between them. Germline V CDR1 and CDR2: LNHDA, SQIVND (reference sequence). CDR3 region: CASSIFTGKAYEQYF. The CDR3, as DNA: TGTGCCAGTAGTATTTTCACAGGTAAAGCCTACGAGCAGTACTTC.